One and the same sample provided the 9 T cell receptor beta chains below, sequenced in a study of response to subunit inactivated influenza vaccine. MiXCR, run by TCRdb on the RT-PCR reads, gives a single entry per CDR3 protein. The sample yields hundreds of thousands of distinct CDR3 sequences, around 15% seen once. Sequenced material: PBMCs from blood, taken roughly 2 weeks before vaccination. These receptors all come from a middle-aged man who received an inactivated influenza vaccine.

The V and J genes are TRBV5-1 and TRBJ1-3; D call uncertain. The V gene's germline CDR1 is SGHRS and CDR2 YFSETQ. Between the trimmed V and J ends, which lost 4 bases and 3 bases, there was a span of 11 bases. CDR3 length: 14 residues. CDR3 region: CASSDIFGGNTIYF. The CDR3 nucleotides are TGCGCCAGCAGCGACATTTTCGGTGGAAACACCATATATTTT.

The V and J genes are TRBV29-1 and TRBJ2-5, with 7 bases that match TRBD1. The germline V gene has CDR1 SQVTM and CDR2 ANQGSEA. The CDR3 totals 13 residues. After removal of 4 bases from V and 1 base from J, the junction contained 3 bases not matched to a gene. CDR3 in amino acids: CSVATGVQETQYF. The CDR3 DNA reads as TGCAGCGTTGCAACAGGGGTCCAAGAGACCCAGTACTTC.

This clonotype was found a few times. The V call is TRBV4-1, the J call TRBJ2-1, with TRBD2 identical over 13 bases. J lost 7 bases, V lost 4 bases, and 13 bases had no gene match. The CDR3 extends over 18 amino acids. The germline gives CDR1 MGHRA, CDR2 YSYEKL. CDR3 coding DNA: TGCGCCAGCAGCCCTTCTACTAGCGGGGGGGGCTGGGAGAATGAGCAGTTCTTC. Protein sequence: CASSPSTSGGGWENEQFF.

The chain has TRBV20-1 and TRBJ1-2; the match to TRBD1 covers 12 bases. There are 14 residues in the CDR3. From germline, CDR1 is DFQATT and CDR2 SNEGSKA (reference sequence). V was pared by 0 bases and J by 6 bases, with 2 bases of the junction left unmatched. The CDR3 DNA sequence: TGCAGTGCTAGAGAGGGACAGGGGGCGGATGGCTACACCTTC. Protein sequence: CSAREGQGADGYTF.

The chain joins TRBV24-1 to TRBJ2-7; D call uncertain. This CDR3 contains 12 residues. The germline gives CDR1 KGHDR, CDR2 SFDVKD. The ends were cut back, 3 bases at V and 6 bases at J, with 8 bases in the middle. CDR3 in DNA: TGTGCCACCAGTGATGCACGAGGCGAGCAGTACTTC. It yields the protein CATSDARGEQYF.

This clonotype was detected a few times. The rearrangement links TRBV2 to TRBJ2-7; perhaps TRBD1 as D (6 bases). Germline-derived CDR1 and CDR2 are SNHLY and FYNNEI. The V end lost 4 bases, the J end lost 3 bases, and 13 bases lay between the germline ends. CDR3 size: 14 residues. The CDR3 here is CASSGLQGDYEQYF. The CDR3 DNA reads as TGTGCCAGCAGTGGGTTACAGGGCGACTACGAGCAGTACTTC.

V usage is TRBV10-3 and J usage is TRBJ2-2; unclear D gene. Between the trimmed V and J ends, which lost 2 bases and 3 bases, there was a span of 10 bases. This CDR3 comprises 15 residues. Looked up from germline, CDR1 is ENHRY and CDR2 is SYGVKD. DNA of the CDR3: TGTGCCATCAGTGAGCGAGGAACAGACACCGGGGAGCTGTTTTTT. Translation: CAISERGTDTGELFF.

This sequence joins TRBV12-3 or TRBV12-4 and TRBJ2-1; 9 positions match TRBD2. Germline trimming cut 3 bases from V and 9 bases from J; bases unmatched to any gene: 6. CDR3 length: 14 residues. CDR3 DNA: TGTGCCAGCAGTTTGGGTAGCGGGAGTGTTGAGCAGTTCTTC. Its translation is CASSLGSGSVEQFF.

This clonotype was seen a few times. The J gene is TRBJ1-1, the V gene TRBV20-1; perhaps TRBD1 as D (6 bases). Germline V gene sequence: CDR1 DFQATT, CDR2 SNEGSKA (reference sequence). The CDR3 covers 13 residues. V was cut by 5 bases and J by 8 bases, with 18 bases left in between. The CDR3 loop reads CSAPGGGWGEAFF. CDR3 DNA: TGCAGTGCTCCGGGGGGCGGTTGGGGAGAAGCTTTCTTT.